A selection of T cell receptor beta chains follows, all from one sample in a study of blood T cells in healthy people across ages. TCRdb reprocessed the 5' RACE reads with MiXCR, giving one entry per CDR3 protein. The data show over 500,000 distinct CDR3 sequences, over 40% seen once. Sequencing used blood. The receptors here all came from a woman of 80 years or more in good health. Both conserved end residues are part of each CDR3.

j_call: TRBJ2-3; cdr3_length: 14; v_call: TRBV7-9; cdr3_aa: CASRSSGAGDTQYF
j_call: TRBJ2-7; cdr3_length: 15; v_call: TRBV7-9; cdr3_aa: CASSTRQGLVYEQYF
j_call: TRBJ2-1; cdr3_length: 14; v_call: TRBV20-1; cdr3_aa: CSASLLAGWNEQFF
j_call: -; cdr3_length: 17; v_call: TRBV13; cdr3_aa: CASSLSRGTSRTYEQYF
j_call: TRBJ2-1; cdr3_length: 15; v_call: TRBV6-1; cdr3_aa: CASSGLVSTYNEQFF
j_call: TRBJ2-3; cdr3_length: 15; v_call: TRBV3-1; cdr3_aa: CASSRGLVPADTQYF
j_call: -; cdr3_length: 16; v_call: TRBV2; cdr3_aa: CASSDLRAGADYEQYF
j_call: TRBJ2-1; cdr3_length: 16; v_call: TRBV28; cdr3_aa: CATIGPSGGAHNEQFF
j_call: TRBJ1-1; cdr3_length: 13; v_call: TRBV6-5; cdr3_aa: CASSYSWDTEAFF
j_call: TRBJ2-3; cdr3_length: 13; v_call: TRBV12-3/TRBV12-4; cdr3_aa: CASSPHTTDTQYF
j_call: TRBJ2-1; cdr3_length: 14; v_call: TRBV7-2; cdr3_aa: CASISGANHNEQFF
j_call: TRBJ2-1; cdr3_length: 15; v_call: TRBV9; cdr3_aa: CASSVFLGAMHEQFF
j_call: TRBJ2-1; cdr3_length: 16; v_call: TRBV4-2; cdr3_aa: CASSQRSGSSYNEQFF
j_call: TRBJ1-2; cdr3_length: 12; v_call: TRBV4-1; cdr3_aa: CASSQDVGHYTF
j_call: TRBJ2-2; cdr3_length: 14; v_call: TRBV25-1; cdr3_aa: CASSEYSNTGKLFF
j_call: TRBJ2-7; cdr3_length: 15; v_call: TRBV11-2; cdr3_aa: CASSSNPGAVYEQYF
j_call: TRBJ1-2; cdr3_length: 14; v_call: TRBV6-5; cdr3_aa: CASSYSTPVYGYTF
j_call: TRBJ1-2; cdr3_length: 10; v_call: TRBV6-6; cdr3_aa: CASRTTVYTF
j_call: TRBJ1-1; cdr3_length: 14; v_call: TRBV5-6; cdr3_aa: CASSFRTVNTEAFF
j_call: TRBJ2-3; cdr3_length: 17; v_call: TRBV7-2; cdr3_aa: CASSLERAGSGTDTQYF
j_call: TRBJ2-3; cdr3_length: 16; v_call: TRBV7-2; cdr3_aa: CASPPSPEALTDTQYF
j_call: TRBJ2-1; cdr3_length: 17; v_call: TRBV20-1; cdr3_aa: CSARDPLTSGGENEQFF
j_call: TRBJ2-1; cdr3_length: 12; v_call: TRBV20-1; cdr3_aa: CSASPQGHEQFF
j_call: TRBJ2-4; cdr3_length: 16; v_call: TRBV12-3/TRBV12-4; cdr3_aa: CASRTSGNLAKNIQYF
j_call: TRBJ1-2; cdr3_length: 15; v_call: TRBV12-3/TRBV12-4; cdr3_aa: CASSARGGANYGHTF
j_call: -; cdr3_length: 15; v_call: TRBV9; cdr3_aa: CASSVDTGNTYEQYF
j_call: TRBJ1-2; cdr3_length: 14; v_call: TRBV10-3; cdr3_aa: CASAGTDANYGYTF
j_call: TRBJ1-4; cdr3_length: 17; v_call: TRBV7-2; cdr3_aa: CASSLWTGGRANEKLFF
j_call: -; cdr3_length: 13; v_call: TRBV15; cdr3_aa: CATSRDPLGEQYF
j_call: TRBJ2-1; cdr3_length: 12; v_call: TRBV12-3/TRBV12-4; cdr3_aa: CASSLTAGGQFF
j_call: TRBJ2-5; cdr3_length: 13; v_call: TRBV6-2/TRBV6-3; cdr3_aa: CASSPTYQEIQYF
j_call: TRBJ1-5; cdr3_length: 15; v_call: TRBV20-1; cdr3_aa: CSARDRTGEGQPQHF
j_call: TRBJ2-1; cdr3_length: 15; v_call: TRBV7-9; cdr3_aa: CASSFTGVSYNEQFF